The 3 T cell receptor beta chains presented below share a single source sample, sequenced in a study of T cell responses to AZD1222 COVID-19 vaccine. Clones were sequenced by immunoSEQ multiplex PCR, and TCRdb holds only the in-frame ones, with some missing. The sample contains approximately 70,000 clones, about four fifths of which appear only once. The sample was peripheral blood, taken on day 0 of AZD1222 vaccination. The origin of the receptors is an adult in good health.

The chain couples TRBV20-1 to TRBJ2-7; 7 bases fit TRBD1. The CDR3 runs 14 residues. CDR1 is DFQATT and CDR2 is SNEGSKA in the germline V gene (reference sequence). Trimming took 3 bases from V and 3 from J; bases not matched to a gene: 8. The CDR3 nucleotides read TGCAGTGCTAGTTCCCAGACAGGGCTCTACGAGCAGTACTTC. Protein: CSASSQTGLYEQYF.

This clone was counted once. V and J are TRBV28 and TRBJ1-2; D is unresolved. Germline V gene data show CDR1 as MDHEN and CDR2 as SYDVKM. Trimming stripped 7 bases from V and 3 bases from J, with 12 bases between. This CDR3 has 13 residues. The CDR3 spells CASIGEVDYGYTF. The CDR3 nucleotides read TGTGCCAGCATCGGGGAGGTGGACTATGGCTACACCTTC.

The V call is TRBV4-2, the J call TRBJ1-2; 10 positions agree with TRBD1. Germline V gene lookup returns CDR1 LGHNA and CDR2 YNFKEQ. The V segment lost 1 base and the J segment 2 bases; nucleotides outside the gene matches: 4. This CDR3 is built from 16 residues. DNA for the CDR3: TGTGCCAGCAGCCAAGGACAGGGGGCCGCGAACTATGGCTACACCTTC. This codes for CASSQGQGAANYGYTF.